These 14 T cell receptor beta chains were sequenced from one sample in a study of cytomegalovirus exposure and HLA in healthy donors. Amplification used 60 Vbeta primers and 13 Jbeta primers. The method was immunoSEQ multiplex PCR; TCRdb's version includes in-frame clones alone and lacks a portion of them. The sample includes 75,000 to 100,000 clones, about four fifths of them seen just once. Sequenced: PBMCs. The receptors originated from a man under 40 in good health and CMV-seronegative.

The chain uses TRBV11-2 and TRBJ2-3; TRBD2 matches 11 bases. The CDR3 sequence is 16 residues long. Trimming removed 4 bases from V and 8 bases from J; junction bases left unmatched: 11. The germline CDR1 and CDR2 sequences are SGHAT and FQNNGV. The CDR3 here is CASSSPGLAVRGTQYF. CDR3 sequence (DNA): TGTGCCAGCAGCTCACCGGGACTAGCGGTTCGAGGTACGCAGTATTTT.

The J gene is TRBJ2-1, the V gene TRBV7-9; D is uncertain. The length of the CDR3 is 14 residues. Per the germline V gene, CDR1 is SEHNR and CDR2 is FQNEAQ (reference sequence). The ends were cut back, 7 bases at V and 5 bases at J, with 15 bases in the middle. In DNA form, the CDR3 reads TGTGCCAGCACCTCCTTGTCCGGTAACAATGAGCAGTTCTTC. It codes for CASTSLSGNNEQFF.

The gene calls are TRBV4-2 and TRBJ2-1, with a tentative D call TRBD2 (5 bases). Per germline, CDR1 LGHNA and CDR2 YNFKEQ. The CDR3 loop spans 14 amino acids. V was clipped by 4 bases and J by 5 bases, with 12 bases between them. CDR3 bases: TGTGCCAGCAGCCTCCTCCGGGGAGACAATGAGCAGTTCTTC. Amino acid sequence: CASSLLRGDNEQFF.

J is TRBJ1-4 and V is TRBV6-1, with 8 bases matching TRBD1. The CDR3 extends over 13 amino acids. With 4 bases clipped from V and 13 bases from J, the junction kept 8 bases outside the gene matches. Germline V gives CDR1 MNHNS, CDR2 SASEGT. The CDR3 spells CASSVETGDRLFF. The DNA of the CDR3 is TGTGCCAGCAGTGTGGAGACAGGGGACAGACTGTTTTTT.

This chain links TRBV11-2 with TRBJ2-7, with no clear D. This CDR3 comprises 15 residues. CDR1 and CDR2 (germline): SGHAT, FQNNGV. The ends were cut back, 5 bases at V and 3 bases at J, with 17 bases in the middle. Written as DNA, the CDR3 is TGTGCCAGCAGCCCCCGGTCTTTATCGGGCTACGAGCAGTACTTC. As protein: CASSPRSLSGYEQYF.

This chain uses TRBV5-1 with TRBJ2-5, with TRBD2 matching over 8 bases. Germline V CDR1 and CDR2: SGHRS, YFSETQ. V was clipped by 4 bases and J by 5 bases; unmatched bases: 10. This CDR3 spans 15 amino acids. The CDR3 loop is CASSVRAGGEETQYF. The CDR3 DNA reads TGCGCCAGCAGCGTCAGGGCGGGGGGTGAGGAGACCCAGTACTTC.

A remark on this clone: No conserved phenylalanine or tryptophan ends this CDR3, so it is likely a read error. The V call is TRBV7-6, the J call TRBJ1-1; TRBD1 matches at 8 bases. The CDR3 has 18 amino acids. Germline V gene sequence: CDR1 SGHVS, CDR2 FNYEAQ. Unmatched junction bases numbered 15, after V lost 5 bases and J lost 1 base. Here the CDR3 DNA reads TGTGCCAGCAGCGCAAAGGTGGCAGGGGGCCGCACGAACACTGAAGCTTTCCTT. This codes for CASSAKVAGGRTNTEAFL.

This chain uses TRBV7-9 with TRBJ2-7; the D gene is possibly TRBD2 (5 bases). Germline CDR1 is SEHNR and CDR2 is FQNEAQ (reference sequence). The V end was cut by 5 bases, the J end by 3 bases, with 17 bases between. This CDR3 has 15 amino acids. CDR3 coding DNA: TGTGCCAGCAGCCCCCGGGGTGGGGTAGGCTACGAGCAGTACTTC. Its protein product is CASSPRGGVGYEQYF. The full variable domain, rest sourced from reference TRBV7-9 and TRBJ2-7, is DTGVSQNPRHKITKRGQNVTFRCDPISEHNRLYWYRQTLGQGPEFLTYFQNEAQLEKSRLLSDRFSAERPKGSFSTLEIQRTEQGDSAMYLCASSPRGGVGYEQYFGPGTRLTVT.

This clone was observed a single time. The chain couples TRBV18 to TRBJ2-1; 10 bases map to TRBD2. After removal of 5 bases from V and 0 bases from J, the junction contained 13 bases not matched to a gene. CDR1 and CDR2 from the germline V gene are KGHSH and LQKENI. This CDR3 has 19 amino acids. The CDR3 DNA is TGTGCCAGCTCAGGCACCGGGACTAGCGCCACTAGCTCCTACAATGAGCAGTTCTTC. Its translation: CASSGTGTSATSSYNEQFF.

This clone came up a few times. This chain uses TRBV5-1 with TRBJ2-1, with 15 bases identical to TRBD2. This CDR3 region has 17 residues. The trim removed 4 bases at V and 6 bases at J, leaving 8 bases unmatched. Germline assignment: CDR1 SGHRS and CDR2 YFSETQ. The CDR3 region has the DNA TGCGCCAGCAGCCCCGGACTAGCGGGGGGGCCCGCCAATGAGCAGTTCTTC. Translating it yields CASSPGLAGGPANEQFF.

The gene calls are TRBV6-6 and TRBJ2-2; 7 bases are a match to TRBD2. Germline lookup yields CDR1 MNHNY and CDR2 SVGAGI (reference sequence). V trimming: 6 bases; J trimming: 6 bases; junction bases outside the gene matches: 13. The CDR3 loop spans 16 amino acids. Written as DNA, the CDR3 is TGTGCCAGCAGCCTCAGCGAGGCGGGAGACGCCGGGGAGCTGTTTTTT. It is translated as CASSLSEAGDAGELFF.

The chain couples TRBV7-2 to TRBJ2-1; TRBD2 matches 10 bases. Germline trimming cut 5 bases from V and 4 bases from J; bases unmatched to any gene: 5. Looked up from germline, CDR1 is SGHTA and CDR2 is FQGNSA. The CDR3 loop spans 15 amino acids. CDR3: CASSRGLALYNEQFF. The CDR3, as DNA: TGTGCCAGCAGCAGGGGACTAGCGCTTTACAATGAGCAGTTCTTC.

This clone has just a few counts. The chain employs TRBV14 and TRBJ1-6; perhaps TRBD1 as D (6 bases). Germline V lookup: CDR1 SGHDN, CDR2 FVKESK. The CDR3 loop spans 15 amino acids. Trimming stripped 4 bases from V and 7 bases from J, with 14 bases between. CDR3 loop: CASSRTATLNSPLHF. The DNA for the CDR3 is TGTGCCAGCAGCCGGACAGCGACCCTGAATTCACCCCTCCACTTT.

The chain is built from TRBV19 and TRBJ1-2; D remains unclear. The V gene's germline CDR1 is LNHDA and CDR2 SQIVND (reference sequence). With 7 bases removed from V and 0 bases from J, the gap between germline ends came to 15 bases. The length of the CDR3 is 15 residues. The CDR3: CASIPTRGPNYGYTF. The CDR3 region has the DNA TGTGCCAGTATCCCAACGAGAGGTCCTAACTATGGCTACACCTTC.